The present T cell receptor beta chain was sequenced within a study of cytomegalovirus exposure and HLA in healthy donors. Primers included in the PCR were 60 Vbeta and 13 Jbeta primers. Sequencing was performed with immunoSEQ multiplex PCR; in TCRdb, only in-frame clones are kept and a portion is missing. The sample lists approximately 200,000 clones; under 90% were seen once. The CDR3 is 12 residues long. CDR1 SGHNT and CDR2 YYREEE come from the germline V gene (reference sequence). V was trimmed by 9 bases and J by 8 bases, leaving 17 bases between them. This chain joins TRBV5-4 and TRBJ1-2; TRBD1 might be the D (5 bases). The specimen sequenced was PBMCs. This sequence originates from a boy younger than 10 in good health and CMV-seronegative. CDR3 in amino acids: CANRLQGSGYTF. DNA for the CDR3: TGTGCCAACAGACTGCAGGGATCGGGCTACACCTTC.